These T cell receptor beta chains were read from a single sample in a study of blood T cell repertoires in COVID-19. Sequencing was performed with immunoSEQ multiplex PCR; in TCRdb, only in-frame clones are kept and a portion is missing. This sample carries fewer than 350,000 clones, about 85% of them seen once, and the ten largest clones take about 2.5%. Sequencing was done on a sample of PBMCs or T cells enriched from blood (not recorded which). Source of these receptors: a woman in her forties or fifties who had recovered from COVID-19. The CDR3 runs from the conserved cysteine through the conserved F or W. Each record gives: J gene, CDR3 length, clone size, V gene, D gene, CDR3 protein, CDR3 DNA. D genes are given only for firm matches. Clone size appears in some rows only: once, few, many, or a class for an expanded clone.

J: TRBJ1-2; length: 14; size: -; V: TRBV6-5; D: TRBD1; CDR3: CASSYTGQGAGYTF; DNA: TGTGCCAGCAGTTACACCGGACAGGGAGCCGGCTACACCTTC
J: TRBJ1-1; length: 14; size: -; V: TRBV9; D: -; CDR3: CASSFSGGSTEAFF; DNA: TGTGCCAGCAGCTTTAGTGGGGGCAGCACTGAAGCTTTCTTT
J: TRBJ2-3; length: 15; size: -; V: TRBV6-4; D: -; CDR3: CASGPRGGGTDTQYF; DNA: TGTGCCAGCGGACCAAGGGGCGGGGGCACAGATACGCAGTATTTT
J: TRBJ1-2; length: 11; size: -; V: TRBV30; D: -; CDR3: CAWSNRHGYTF; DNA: TGTGCCTGGAGTAACAGGCATGGCTACACCTTC
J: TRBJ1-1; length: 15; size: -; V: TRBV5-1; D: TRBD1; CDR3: CASSPQDRDSTEAFF; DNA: TGCGCCAGCAGCCCCCAGGACAGGGACAGCACTGAAGCTTTCTTT
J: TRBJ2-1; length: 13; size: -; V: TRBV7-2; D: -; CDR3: CASSGQGSNEQFF; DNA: TGTGCCAGCAGCGGCCAGGGTAGTAATGAGCAGTTCTTC
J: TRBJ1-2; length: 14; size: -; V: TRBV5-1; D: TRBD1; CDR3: CASSLEGTGSGYTF; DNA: TGCGCCAGCAGCTTGGAGGGGACAGGGAGTGGCTACACCTTC
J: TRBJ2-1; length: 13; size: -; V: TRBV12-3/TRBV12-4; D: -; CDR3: CASSWREKGEQFF; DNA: TGTGCCAGCAGTTGGCGGGAAAAGGGTGAGCAGTTCTTC
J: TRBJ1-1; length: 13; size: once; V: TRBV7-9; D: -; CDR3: CASSLRQNTEAFF; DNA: TGTGCCAGCAGCCTGCGCCAGAACACTGAAGCTTTCTTT
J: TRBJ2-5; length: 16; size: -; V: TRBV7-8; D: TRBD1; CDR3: CASSLEDDRGQETQYF; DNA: TGTGCCAGCAGCTTAGAAGACGACAGGGGACAAGAGACCCAGTACTTC
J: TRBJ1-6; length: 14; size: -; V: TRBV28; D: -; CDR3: CASRSGVGYSPLHF; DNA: TGTGCCAGCAGATCAGGGGTGGGTTACTCACCCCTCCACTTT
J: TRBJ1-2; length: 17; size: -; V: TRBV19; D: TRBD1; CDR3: CASSSSGPGTGIDGYTF; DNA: TGTGCCAGTAGTTCCTCCGGTCCCGGGACAGGGATTGATGGCTACACCTTC
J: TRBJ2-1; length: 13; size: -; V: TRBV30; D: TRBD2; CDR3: CAWRRSSGRTQFF; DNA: TGTGCCTGGAGGAGGTCTAGCGGGAGGACGCAGTTCTTC
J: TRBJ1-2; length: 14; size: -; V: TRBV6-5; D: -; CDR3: CASSPDTANYGYTF; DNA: TGTGCCAGCAGTCCCGACACAGCTAACTATGGCTACACCTTC
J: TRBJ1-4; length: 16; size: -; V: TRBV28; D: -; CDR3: CASSLIVPGGDEKLFF; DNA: TGTGCCAGCAGTTTAATCGTCCCGGGGGGTGATGAAAAACTGTTTTTT
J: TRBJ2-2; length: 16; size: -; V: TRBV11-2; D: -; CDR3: CASSSSRRENTGELFF; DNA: TGTGCCAGCAGCTCGTCTCGGCGGGAGAACACCGGGGAGCTGTTTTTT
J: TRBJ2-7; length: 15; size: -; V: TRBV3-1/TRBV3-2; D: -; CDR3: CASSQGRAETYEQYF; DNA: TGTGCCAGCAGCCAAGGGAGGGCCGAGACCTACGAGCAGTACTTC
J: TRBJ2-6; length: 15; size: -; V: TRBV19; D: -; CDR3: CASSISRERANVLTF; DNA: TGTGCCAGTAGTATTTCCCGGGAGCGTGCCAACGTCCTGACTTTC
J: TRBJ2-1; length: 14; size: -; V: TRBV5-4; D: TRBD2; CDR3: CASRAGEGVYEQFF; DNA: TGTGCCAGCAGGGCTGGGGAGGGAGTCTATGAGCAGTTCTTC
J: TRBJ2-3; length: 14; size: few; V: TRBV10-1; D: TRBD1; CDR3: CASSLAQGADTQYF; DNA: TGCGCCAGCAGCCTTGCCCAGGGGGCAGATACGCAGTATTTT
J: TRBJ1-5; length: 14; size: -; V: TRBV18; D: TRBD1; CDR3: CASSPGTGGQPQHF; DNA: TGTGCCAGCTCACCAGGGACAGGGGGGCAGCCCCAGCATTTT
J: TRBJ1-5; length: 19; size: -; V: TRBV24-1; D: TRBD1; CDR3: CATSDSKVDRGYSNQPQHF; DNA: TGTGCCACCAGTGACTCGAAGGTCGACAGGGGTTATAGCAATCAGCCCCAGCATTTT